Below, 18 T cell receptor beta chains from the same sample are listed, as sequenced in a study of blood T cells in healthy people across ages. A J-beta primer mix and a sample-barcoded 5' primer were used in a second PCR of roughly 7 to 12 cycles. Via MiXCR, TCRdb re-called the 5' RACE reads, giving one row per CDR3 protein. The profile shows 630,000 or so distinct CDR3 sequences, roughly 32% of them singletons. The material sequenced was blood. Receptors originate from a woman older than 75 in good health.

This sequence joins TRBV20-1 and TRBJ2-3; D is ambiguous. Germline V lookup: CDR1 DFQATT, CDR2 SNEGSKA (reference sequence). The germline V and J ends were trimmed by 6 bases and 3 bases, with 13 bases remaining between them. The CDR3 loop spans 13 amino acids. The CDR3 reads CSATSTGTDTQYF. The CDR3 DNA reads TGCAGTGCGACCTCCACCGGGACAGATACGCAGTATTTT.

This clonotype was seen repeatedly, ten times or more. A much more abundant neighbour one base away suggests this may be a read error. The genes are TRBV3-1 and TRBJ2-5, with no clear D. Trimming pared 5 bases from V and 2 bases from J, leaving 3 bases between. Germline V gene sequence: CDR1 LGHDT, CDR2 YNNKEL (reference sequence). The CDR3 extends over 11 amino acids. This CDR3 is CASSKQETQYF. The CDR3 coding sequence is TGTGCCAGCAGCAAACAAGAGACCCAGTACTTC.

This clonotype has at least ten counts. The CDR3 DNA reads as TGCGCCAGCAGCGGGGACAGCTACGAGCAGTACTTC. Amino acid sequence: CASSGDSYEQYF. The chain joins TRBV5-1 to TRBJ2-7, with 7 positions matching TRBD1. The germline V gene has CDR1 SGHRS and CDR2 YFSETQ. The CDR3 runs 12 residues. The J segment lost 3 bases and the V segment lost 4 bases, leaving 1 base of the junction unmatched. The whole variable domain, remainder taken from reference TRBV5-1 and TRBJ2-7, is KAGVTQTPRYLIKTRGQQVTLSCSPISGHRSVSWYQQTPGQGLQFLFEYFSETQRNKGNFPGRFSGRQFSNSRSEMNVSTLELGDSALYLCASSGDSYEQYFGPGTRLTVT.

Of note for this clonotype: Being one base from a much bigger clone, this may be a read error. The chain combines TRBV6-5 with TRBJ1-1; D perhaps matches TRBD1 (5 bases). V was clipped by 7 bases and J by 6 bases, with 15 bases between them. The CDR3 runs to 13 residues. Germline loops: CDR1 MNHEY, CDR2 SVGAGI. CDR3 loop: CASTRFRDAEAFF. CDR3 DNA sequence: TGTGCCAGCACGAGATTTAGGGACGCTGAAGCTTTCTTT.

In this sample, this clonotype turned up many times. This sequence joins TRBV5-1 and TRBJ1-2; no reliable D call. V lost 4 bases, J lost 0 bases, and 16 bases lay in between. The CDR3 totals 16 residues. Germline CDR1 SGHRS, CDR2 YFSETQ. CDR3 region: CASSPRPAMANYGYTF. CDR3 bases: TGCGCCAGCAGCCCTAGACCGGCTATGGCTAACTATGGCTACACCTTC.

This clonotype was seen once. A much larger clone differs by one base, so this may be a read error. CDR3 in amino acids: CASSYSSPSGGGIEQFF. CDR3 sequence (DNA): TGTGCCAGCAGTTACTCGAGCCCTAGCGGGGGGGGAATTGAGCAGTTCTTC. V is TRBV6-2 or TRBV6-3 and J is TRBJ2-1; 12 nucleotides agree with TRBD2. Germline assignment: CDR1 MNHEY and CDR2 SVGEGT. The CDR3 has 17 residues. V was pared by 0 bases and J by 9 bases, with 9 bases of the junction left unmatched.

The V and J genes are TRBV10-3 and TRBJ1-2; 8 bases are shared with TRBD1. J gave up 8 bases and V 3 bases, and 8 bases lay outside the gene matches. The CDR3 is made up of 14 amino acids. Germline CDR1 is ENHRY and CDR2 is SYGVKD. CDR3 nucleotide sequence: TGTGCCATCAGTGACTCAGACAGGGGAGAAGGCTACACCTTC. Its translation is CAISDSDRGEGYTF.

V usage is TRBV28 and J usage is TRBJ1-5, with 7 bases matching TRBD1. The ends lost 3 bases at V and 4 bases at J; junction bases unmatched: 6. The CDR3 loop spans 15 amino acids. Germline V gene data show CDR1 as MDHEN and CDR2 as SYDVKM. This chain's CDR3 is CASSFSRGQNQPQHF. For the CDR3, the DNA is TGTGCCAGCAGTTTTTCCCGGGGACAGAATCAGCCCCAGCATTTT.

This clonotype was observed a handful of times. The chain recombines TRBV2 with TRBJ2-3, with 10 nucleotides matching TRBD1. The CDR3 has 14 amino acids. The V gene end was trimmed by 7 bases and the J gene end by 2 bases; junction bases not matched to a gene: 3. Germline V lookup: CDR1 SNHLY, CDR2 FYNNEI. This CDR3 is CASNRQGATDTQYF. CDR3 sequence (DNA): TGTGCCAGCAATAGACAGGGGGCCACAGATACGCAGTATTTT.

This clonotype was recorded at least ten times. V and J are TRBV5-1 and TRBJ1-1; unclear D gene. The V end lost 3 bases, the J end lost 0 bases, and 12 bases lay between the germline ends. The germline V gene encodes CDR1 SGHRS and CDR2 YFSETQ. The CDR3 length is 15 residues. In nucleotides, the CDR3 is TGCGCCAGCAGCTCCCAAACCGGGCTGAACACTGAAGCTTTCTTT. Residues: CASSSQTGLNTEAFF.

This clonotype was seen repeatedly, ten times or more. The chain employs TRBV6-2 or TRBV6-3 and TRBJ1-2; possible D gene TRBD1, 6 bases. The germline gives CDR1 MNHEY, CDR2 SVGEGT. The V gene lost 0 bases and the J gene lost 3 bases, with 14 bases spanning the gap. The CDR3 has 16 residues. The CDR3 loop reads CASSYSGGRSDYGYTF. DNA of the CDR3: TGTGCCAGCAGTTACTCAGGGGGAAGGAGTGACTATGGCTACACCTTC.

In this sample, this clonotype turned up many times. This rearrangement joins TRBV20-1 to TRBJ2-5; TRBD2 might be the D (5 bases). V lost 1 base, J lost 2 bases, and 8 bases lay in between. Germline assignment: CDR1 DFQATT and CDR2 SNEGSKA (reference sequence). CDR3 length equals 13 residues. The CDR3 spells CSARGSGQETQYF. The CDR3 nucleotides read TGCAGTGCTAGAGGCAGCGGACAAGAGACCCAGTACTTC.

In DNA, the CDR3 is TGTGCCAGCAGCTCAGACAAAGACAGGGGTGGTAATGAGCAGTTCTTC. Its protein is CASSSDKDRGGNEQFF. This chain uses TRBV7-3 with TRBJ2-1; 8 nucleotides agree with TRBD1. After removal of 4 bases from V and 7 bases from J, the junction contained 12 bases not matched to a gene. The CDR3 length is 16 residues. Germline V gene lookup returns CDR1 SGHTA and CDR2 FQGTGA.

V gene TRBV27 combines with J gene TRBJ1-6; D is unclear. With 5 bases removed from V and 12 bases from J, the gap between germline ends came to 20 bases. The CDR3 covers 15 residues. Per the germline V gene, CDR1 is MNHEY and CDR2 is SMNVEV (reference sequence). In nucleotides, the CDR3 is TGTGCCAGCAGTCCCTCGCCGATCCGCCGGGAACCCCTCCACTTT. Amino acids: CASSPSPIRREPLHF.

This clonotype was observed a handful of times. One base away lies a much larger clone, so this may be a sequencing read error. V is TRBV6-5 and J is TRBJ2-7; 9 nucleotides match TRBD2. The J call could be wrong; TRBJ2-5 is a better fit for the DNA end. CDR3 length: 13 amino acids. CDR1 is MNHEY, CDR2 SVGAGI, per germline. DNA of the CDR3: TGTGCCGGCCGGACTAGCGCGGGGGAGACCCAGTACTTC. It translates to CAGRTSAGETQYF.

This clonotype was seen repeatedly, ten times or more. CDR3 in amino acids: CASSTSGGRNEQFF. CDR3 nucleotides: TGTGCCAGCAGCACTAGCGGGGGGCGGAATGAGCAGTTCTTC. This sequence joins TRBV7-3 and TRBJ2-1; 12 bases map to TRBD2. CDR1 and CDR2 from the germline V gene are SGHTA and FQGTGA. The CDR3 length is 14 residues. With V trimmed by 5 bases and J by 7 bases, 3 bases remained unmatched.

This clonotype has at least ten counts. In DNA, the CDR3 is TGTGCCACCAGCGTGGACTTCCGTAGCACAGATACGCAGTATTTT. Translated, it gives CATSVDFRSTDTQYF. The chain is built from TRBV15 and TRBJ2-3; TRBD2 might be the D (5 bases). Trimming took 5 bases from V and 0 from J, leaving 12 bases between them. CDR1 and CDR2 from the germline V gene are LNHNV and YYDKDF (reference sequence). The CDR3 runs 15 residues.

Only a few counts were recorded for this clonotype. The junction does not match germline at one end; this may be a read error. This sequence joins TRBV7-2 and TRBJ1-1, with D uncertain. Germline assignment: CDR1 SGHTA and CDR2 FQGNSA. CDR3 size: 11 residues. The CDR3 region is CAGSFQTEAFF. CDR3 DNA: TGTGCCGGCAGCTTTCAAACTGAAGCTTTCTTT.